This T cell receptor beta chain was identified during a study of T cell repertoires in cytomegalovirus infection. Study as a whole: Both recently identified HLA-C-restricted and well-studied HLA-B-restricted CMV epitopes were used in the study. Indications came from public TCR beta signatures; they pointed to CMV infection and to a matching HLA type. Study-wide points: The study identified carriers of CMV plus the relevant HLA from cumulative public TCR beta family frequency. The ex vivo response was dominated by HLA-C-restricted CMV-specific TCR beta clonotypes.

TCRdb independently ran MiXCR on the reads; one entry per CDR3 protein. The profile shows about 310,000 distinct CDR3 sequences, about 25% of them singletons. The CDR3 totals 14 residues. Germline CDR1 reads DFQATT; CDR2 reads SNEGSKA (reference sequence). After removal of 0 bases from V and 5 bases from J, the junction contained 2 bases not matched to a gene. Concerning this clonotype: Antigen specificity is unknown.

This material consisted of cultured PBMCs, taken from culture after CMV antigen stimulation. V and J are TRBV20-1 and TRBJ2-7; 12 positions agree with TRBD2. The sequence came from a human donor in good health (CMV status not recorded). Some clones in this sample may be carry-over from other donors' samples. Written as DNA, the CDR3 is TGCAGTGCTAGAGATCTAGCGGGAGGGAACGAGCAGTACTTC. This encodes CSARDLAGGNEQYF.